The 3 T cell receptor beta chains reported below all come from one sample, sequenced in a study of cytomegalovirus exposure and HLA in healthy donors. PCR involved 60 Vbeta and 13 Jbeta primers. TCRdb's copy holds only in-frame clones and misses some; the assay was immunoSEQ multiplex PCR. The sample has about 100,000 clones, 81% seen once; the top ten hold about 5.5%. The sequenced sample was PBMCs. The source of these receptors is a man aged 40-55 years in good health and CMV-seropositive.

V gene TRBV10-1 combines with J gene TRBJ2-5, with TRBD2 matching 7 bases. The trim removed 2 bases at V and 5 bases at J, leaving 8 bases unmatched. Germline CDR1 and CDR2: WNHNN and SYGVQD (reference sequence). The length of the CDR3 is 15 residues. The chain's CDR3 is CASSEGGRGPETQYF. The CDR3 DNA follows: TGCGCCAGCAGTGAGGGGGGGAGGGGTCCCGAGACCCAGTACTTC.

CDR3 protein: CSVGITGEAFF. The DNA for the CDR3 is TGCAGCGTTGGTATTACAGGGGAAGCTTTCTTT. The chain carries TRBV29-1 and TRBJ1-1; a possible D gene is TRBD1 (6 bases). V was shortened by 4 bases and J by 8 bases, with 11 bases between the two germline ends. Germline V gene lookup returns CDR1 SQVTM and CDR2 ANQGSEA. The CDR3 has 11 residues.

The rearrangement uses TRBV4-1 and TRBJ1-2; 11 nucleotides agree with TRBD1. Germline V CDR1 and CDR2: MGHRA, YSYEKL. This CDR3 has 14 residues. V trimming: 2 bases; J trimming: 9 bases; junction bases outside the gene matches: 5. The CDR3 region has the DNA TGCGCCAGCAGCCAATTGGGACAGGGGGATAGCTACACCTTC. Translated, it gives CASSQLGQGDSYTF.